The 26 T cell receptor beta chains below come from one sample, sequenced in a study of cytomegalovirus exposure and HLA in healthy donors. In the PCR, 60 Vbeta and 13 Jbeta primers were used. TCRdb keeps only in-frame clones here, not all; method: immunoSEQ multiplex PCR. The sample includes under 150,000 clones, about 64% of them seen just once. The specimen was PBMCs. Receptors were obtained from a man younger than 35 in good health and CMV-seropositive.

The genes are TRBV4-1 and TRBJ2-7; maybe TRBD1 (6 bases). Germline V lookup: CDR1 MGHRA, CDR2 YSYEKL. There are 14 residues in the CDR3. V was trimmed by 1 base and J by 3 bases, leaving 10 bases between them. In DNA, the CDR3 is TGCGCCAGCAGCCAAGGGACAGTCGGCTACGAGCAGTACTTC. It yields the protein CASSQGTVGYEQYF.

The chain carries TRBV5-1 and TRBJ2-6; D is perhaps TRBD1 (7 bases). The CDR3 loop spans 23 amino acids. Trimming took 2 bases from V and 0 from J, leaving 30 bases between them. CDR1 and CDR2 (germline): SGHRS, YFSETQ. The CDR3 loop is CASSLGGELFPPWGDSGANVLTF. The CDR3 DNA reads TGCGCCAGCAGCTTAGGGGGCGAGCTTTTCCCCCCATGGGGGGACTCTGGGGCCAACGTCCTGACTTTC.

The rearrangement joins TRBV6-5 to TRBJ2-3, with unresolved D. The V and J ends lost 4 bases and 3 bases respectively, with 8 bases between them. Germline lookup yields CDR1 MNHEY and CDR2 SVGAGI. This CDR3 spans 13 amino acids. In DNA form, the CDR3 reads TGTGCCAGCAGTTTCACAACAACAGATACGCAGTATTTT. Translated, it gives CASSFTTTDTQYF.

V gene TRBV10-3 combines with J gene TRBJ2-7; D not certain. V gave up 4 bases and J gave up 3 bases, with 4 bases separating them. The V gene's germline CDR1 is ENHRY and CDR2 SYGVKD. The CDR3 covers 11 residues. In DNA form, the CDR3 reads TGTGCCATCAGTGGGGGCTACGAGCAGTACGTC. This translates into CAISGGYEQYV.

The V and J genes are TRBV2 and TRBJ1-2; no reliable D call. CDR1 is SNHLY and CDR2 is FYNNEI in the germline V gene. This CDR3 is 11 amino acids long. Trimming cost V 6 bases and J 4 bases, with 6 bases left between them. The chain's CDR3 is CASSSFYGYTF. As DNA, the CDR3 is TGTGCCAGCAGCAGTTTCTATGGCTACACCTTC.

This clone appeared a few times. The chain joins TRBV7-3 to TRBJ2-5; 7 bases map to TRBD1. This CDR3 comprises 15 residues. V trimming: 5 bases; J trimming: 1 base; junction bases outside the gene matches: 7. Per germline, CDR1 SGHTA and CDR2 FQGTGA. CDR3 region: CASSPGTGVQETQYF. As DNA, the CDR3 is TGTGCCAGCAGCCCAGGAACAGGGGTCCAAGAGACCCAGTACTTC.

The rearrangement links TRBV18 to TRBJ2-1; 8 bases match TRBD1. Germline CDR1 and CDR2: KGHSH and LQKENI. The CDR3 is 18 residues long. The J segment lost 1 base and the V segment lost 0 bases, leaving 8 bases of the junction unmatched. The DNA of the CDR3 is TGTGCCAGCTCACCACCGAGGCAGGGGGCTGGATCCTACAATGAGCAGTTCTTC. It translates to CASSPPRQGAGSYNEQFF. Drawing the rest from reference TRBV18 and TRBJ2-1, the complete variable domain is NAGVMQNPRHLVRRRGQEARLRCSPMKGHSHVYWYRQLPEEGLKFMVYLQKENIIDESGMPKERFSAEFPKEGPSILRIQQVVRGDSAAYFCASSPPRQGAGSYNEQFFGPGTRLTVL.

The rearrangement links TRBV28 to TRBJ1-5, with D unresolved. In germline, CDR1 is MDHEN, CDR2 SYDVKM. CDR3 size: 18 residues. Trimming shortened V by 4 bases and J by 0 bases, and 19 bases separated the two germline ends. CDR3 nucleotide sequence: TGTGCCAGCAGTTCTCCCCTGGAGGGCGTTTATAGCAATCAGCCCCAGCATTTT. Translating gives CASSSPLEGVYSNQPQHF. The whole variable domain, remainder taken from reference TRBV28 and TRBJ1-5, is DVKVTQSSRYLVKRTGEKVFLECVQDMDHENMFWYRQDPGLGLRLIYFSYDVKMKEKGDIPEGYSVSREKKERFSLILESASTNQTSMYLCASSSPLEGVYSNQPQHFGDGTRLSIL.

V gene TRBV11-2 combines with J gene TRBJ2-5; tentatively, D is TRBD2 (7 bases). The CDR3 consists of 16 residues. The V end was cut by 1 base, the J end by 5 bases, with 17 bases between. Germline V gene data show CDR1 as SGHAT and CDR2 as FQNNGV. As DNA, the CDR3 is TGTGCCAGCAGCTTAGCCCATACGGGGGGCCGTGAGACCCAGTACTTC. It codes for CASSLAHTGGRETQYF.

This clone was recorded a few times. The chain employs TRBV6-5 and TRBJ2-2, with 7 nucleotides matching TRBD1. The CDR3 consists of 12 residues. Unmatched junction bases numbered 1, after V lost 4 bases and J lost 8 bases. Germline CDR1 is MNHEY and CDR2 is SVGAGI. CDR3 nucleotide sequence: TGTGCCAGCAGTTCCAGGGGGGGGGAGCTGTTTTTT. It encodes CASSSRGGELFF.

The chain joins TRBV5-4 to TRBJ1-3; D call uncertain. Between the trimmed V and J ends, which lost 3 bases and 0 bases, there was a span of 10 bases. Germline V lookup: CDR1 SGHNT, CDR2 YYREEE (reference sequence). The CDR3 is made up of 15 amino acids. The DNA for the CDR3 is TGTGCCAGCAGCTCCCCGACAAACTCTGGAAACACCATATATTTT. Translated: CASSSPTNSGNTIYF.

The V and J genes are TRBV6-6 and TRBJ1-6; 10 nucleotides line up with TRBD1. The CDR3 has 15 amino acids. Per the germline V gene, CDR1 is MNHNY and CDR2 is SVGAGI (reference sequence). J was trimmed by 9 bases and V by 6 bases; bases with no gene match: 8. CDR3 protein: CASSQTGQGISPLHF. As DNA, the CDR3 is TGTGCCAGCAGCCAGACGGGACAGGGGATTTCACCCCTCCACTTT.

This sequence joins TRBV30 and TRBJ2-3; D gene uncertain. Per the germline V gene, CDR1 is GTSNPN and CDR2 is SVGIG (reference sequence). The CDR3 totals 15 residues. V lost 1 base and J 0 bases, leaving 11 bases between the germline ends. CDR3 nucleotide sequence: TGTGCCTGGAGTGCTTTAGATCCTAGCACAGATACGCAGTATTTT. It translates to CAWSALDPSTDTQYF.

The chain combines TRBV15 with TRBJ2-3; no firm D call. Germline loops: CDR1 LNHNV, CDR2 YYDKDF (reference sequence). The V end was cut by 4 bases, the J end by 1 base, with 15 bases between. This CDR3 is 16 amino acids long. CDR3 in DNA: TGTGCCACCAGCAATTTTTTACGCAGCGGCACAGATACGCAGTATTTT. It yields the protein CATSNFLRSGTDTQYF.

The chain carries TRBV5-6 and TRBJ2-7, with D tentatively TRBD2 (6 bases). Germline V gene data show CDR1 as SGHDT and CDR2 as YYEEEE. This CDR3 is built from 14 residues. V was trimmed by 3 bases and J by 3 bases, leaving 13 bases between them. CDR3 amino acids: CASSWGDGHYEQYV. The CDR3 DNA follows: TGTGCCAGCAGCTGGGGGGACGGACACTACGAGCAGTACGTC.

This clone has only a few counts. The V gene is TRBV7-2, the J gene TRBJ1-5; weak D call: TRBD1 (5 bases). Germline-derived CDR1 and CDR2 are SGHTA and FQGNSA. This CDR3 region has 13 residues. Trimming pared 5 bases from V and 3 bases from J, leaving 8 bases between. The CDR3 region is CASSGAYNQPQHF. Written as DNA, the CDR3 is TGTGCCAGCAGCGGGGCATACAATCAGCCCCAGCATTTT.

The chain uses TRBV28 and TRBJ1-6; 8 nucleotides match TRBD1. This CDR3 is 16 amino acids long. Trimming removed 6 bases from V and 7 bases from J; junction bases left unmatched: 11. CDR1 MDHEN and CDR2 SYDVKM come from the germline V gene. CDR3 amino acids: CASRGPGTGDNSPLHF. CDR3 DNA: TGTGCCAGCAGAGGTCCCGGGACAGGAGACAATTCACCCCTCCACTTT.

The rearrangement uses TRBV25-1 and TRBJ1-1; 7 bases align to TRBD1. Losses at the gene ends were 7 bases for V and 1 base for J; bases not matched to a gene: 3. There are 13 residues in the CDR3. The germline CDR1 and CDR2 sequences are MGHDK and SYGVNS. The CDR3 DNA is TGTGCCAGCAATAAGGGGGCGAACACTGAAGCTTTCTTT. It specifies CASNKGANTEAFF.

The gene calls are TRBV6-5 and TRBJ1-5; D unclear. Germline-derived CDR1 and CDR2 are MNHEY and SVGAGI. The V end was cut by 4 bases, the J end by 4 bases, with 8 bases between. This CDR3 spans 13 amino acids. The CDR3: CASSFNGNQPQHF. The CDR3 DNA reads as TGTGCCAGCAGTTTTAACGGTAATCAGCCCCAGCATTTT.

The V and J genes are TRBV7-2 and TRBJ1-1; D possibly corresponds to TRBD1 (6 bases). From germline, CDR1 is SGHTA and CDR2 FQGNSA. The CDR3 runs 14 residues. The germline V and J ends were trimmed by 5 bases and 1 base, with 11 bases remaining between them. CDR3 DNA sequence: TGTGCCAGCAGCACCTTACAGGGGAACACTGAAGCTTTCTTT. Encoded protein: CASSTLQGNTEAFF.

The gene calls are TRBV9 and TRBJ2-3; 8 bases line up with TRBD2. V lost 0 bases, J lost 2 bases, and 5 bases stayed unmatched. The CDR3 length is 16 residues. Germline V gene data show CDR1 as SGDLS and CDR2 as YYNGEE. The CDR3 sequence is CASSVGTSRYTDTQYF. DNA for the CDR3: TGTGCCAGCAGCGTAGGGACTAGCAGATACACAGATACGCAGTATTTT.

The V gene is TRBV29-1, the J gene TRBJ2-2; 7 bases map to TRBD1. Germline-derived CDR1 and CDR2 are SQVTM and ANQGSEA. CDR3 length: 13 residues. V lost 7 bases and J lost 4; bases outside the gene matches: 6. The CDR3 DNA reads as TGCAGCGCCGACAGGGCTGGCACCGGGGAGCTGTTTTTT. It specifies CSADRAGTGELFF.

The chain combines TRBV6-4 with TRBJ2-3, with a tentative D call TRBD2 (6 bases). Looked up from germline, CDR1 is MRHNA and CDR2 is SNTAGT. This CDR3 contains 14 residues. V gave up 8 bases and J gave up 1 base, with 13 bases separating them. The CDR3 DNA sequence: TGTGCCAGCGGCGTCGGAGGGGGCACAGATACGCAGTATTTT. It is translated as CASGVGGGTDTQYF.

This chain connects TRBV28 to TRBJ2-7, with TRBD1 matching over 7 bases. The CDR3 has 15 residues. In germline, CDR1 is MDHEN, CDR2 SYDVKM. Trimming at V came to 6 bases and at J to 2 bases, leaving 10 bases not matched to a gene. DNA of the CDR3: TGTGCCAGCAGCCACAACAGGGGCCCTCCCTACGAGCAGTACTTC. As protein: CASSHNRGPPYEQYF.

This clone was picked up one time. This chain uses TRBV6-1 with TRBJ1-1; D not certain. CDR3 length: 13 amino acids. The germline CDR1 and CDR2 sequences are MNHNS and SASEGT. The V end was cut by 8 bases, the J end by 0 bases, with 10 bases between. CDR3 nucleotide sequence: TGTGCCAGCCAACCAACAGTGAACACTGAAGCTTTCTTT. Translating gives CASQPTVNTEAFF.

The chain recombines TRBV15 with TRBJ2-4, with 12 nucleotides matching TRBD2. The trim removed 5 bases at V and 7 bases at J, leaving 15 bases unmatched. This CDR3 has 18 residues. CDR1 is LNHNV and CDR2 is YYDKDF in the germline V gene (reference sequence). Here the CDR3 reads CATSSRLASGGAWNIQYF. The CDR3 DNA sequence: TGTGCCACCAGCTCTCGGTTGGCTAGCGGGGGGGCTTGGAACATTCAGTACTTC.